This T cell receptor (beta chain) stems from a study of blood T cell repertoires in COVID-19. The CDR3 consists of 14 residues. Germline V gene sequence: CDR1 SGHVS, CDR2 FNYEAQ. With V trimmed by 8 bases and J by 7 bases, 9 bases remained unmatched. Some clones are missing from TCRdb's copy, which holds only in-frame ones; the method was immunoSEQ multiplex PCR. The profile covers some 89,000 clones, with roughly 84% appearing a single time and 10% to 12% taken by the ten largest. This TCR was recovered from an older man with acute or convalescent COVID-19. The sample comprised peripheral blood. The chain couples TRBV7-6 to TRBJ2-2, with 8 bases identical to TRBD2. As DNA, the CDR3 is TGTGCCAGCTCGGGGGGGGCCGGTATCGGGGAGCTGTTTTTT. Its protein is CASSGGAGIGELFF.